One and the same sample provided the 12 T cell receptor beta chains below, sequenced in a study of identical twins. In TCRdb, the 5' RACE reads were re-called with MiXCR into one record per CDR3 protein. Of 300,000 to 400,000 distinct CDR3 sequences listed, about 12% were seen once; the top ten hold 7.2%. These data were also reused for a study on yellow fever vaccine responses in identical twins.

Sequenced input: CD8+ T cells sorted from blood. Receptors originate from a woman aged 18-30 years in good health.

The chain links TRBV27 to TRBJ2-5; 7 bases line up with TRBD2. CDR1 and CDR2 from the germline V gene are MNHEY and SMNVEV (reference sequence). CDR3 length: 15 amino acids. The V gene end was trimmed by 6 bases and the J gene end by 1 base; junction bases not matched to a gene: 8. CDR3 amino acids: CASSTGGPLQETQYF. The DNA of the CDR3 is TGTGCCAGCAGCACGGGAGGACCTCTCCAAGAGACCCAGTACTTC.

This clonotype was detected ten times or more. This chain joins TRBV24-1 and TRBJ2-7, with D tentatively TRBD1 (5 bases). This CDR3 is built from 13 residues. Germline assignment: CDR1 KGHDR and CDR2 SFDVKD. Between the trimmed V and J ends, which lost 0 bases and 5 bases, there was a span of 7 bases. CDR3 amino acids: CATSDLAGNEQYF. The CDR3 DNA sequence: TGTGCCACCAGTGATTTGGCAGGGAACGAGCAGTACTTC.

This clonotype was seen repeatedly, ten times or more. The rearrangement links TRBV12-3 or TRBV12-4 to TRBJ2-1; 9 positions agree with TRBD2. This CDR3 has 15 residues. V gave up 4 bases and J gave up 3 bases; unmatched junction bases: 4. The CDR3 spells CASSYSGGNYNEQFF. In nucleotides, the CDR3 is TGTGCCAGCAGTTATAGCGGGGGTAACTACAATGAGCAGTTCTTC.

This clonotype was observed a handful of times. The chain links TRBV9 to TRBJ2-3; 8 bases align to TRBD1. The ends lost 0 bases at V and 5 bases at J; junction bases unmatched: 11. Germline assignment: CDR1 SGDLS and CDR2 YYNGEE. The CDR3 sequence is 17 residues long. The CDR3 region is CASSVGGTGGFVDTQYF. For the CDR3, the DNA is TGTGCCAGCAGCGTAGGTGGAACAGGGGGGTTTGTAGATACGCAGTATTTT.

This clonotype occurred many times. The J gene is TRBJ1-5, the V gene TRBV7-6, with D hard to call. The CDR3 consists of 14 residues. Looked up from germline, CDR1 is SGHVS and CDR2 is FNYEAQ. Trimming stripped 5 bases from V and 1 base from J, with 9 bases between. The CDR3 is CASSLPGSNQPQHF. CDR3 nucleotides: TGTGCCAGCAGCCTCCCGGGCAGCAATCAGCCCCAGCATTTT.

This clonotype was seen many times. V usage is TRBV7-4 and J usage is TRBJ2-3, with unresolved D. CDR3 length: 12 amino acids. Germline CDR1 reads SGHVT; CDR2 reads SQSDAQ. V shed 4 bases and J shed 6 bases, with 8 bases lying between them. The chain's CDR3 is CASSSSMDTQYF. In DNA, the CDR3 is TGTGCCAGCAGCTCGAGCATGGATACGCAGTATTTT.

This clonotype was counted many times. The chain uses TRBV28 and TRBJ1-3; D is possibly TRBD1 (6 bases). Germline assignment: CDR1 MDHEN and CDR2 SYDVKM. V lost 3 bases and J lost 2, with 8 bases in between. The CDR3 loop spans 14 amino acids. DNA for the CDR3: TGTGCCAGCAGTTTTCAGGGGACTGGAAACACCATATATTTT. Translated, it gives CASSFQGTGNTIYF.

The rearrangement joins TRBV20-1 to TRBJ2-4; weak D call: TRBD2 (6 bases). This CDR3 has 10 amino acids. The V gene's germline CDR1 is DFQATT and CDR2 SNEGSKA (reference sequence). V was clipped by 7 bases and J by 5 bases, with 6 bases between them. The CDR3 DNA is TGCAGTGGGGGGGAAAACATTCAGTACTTC. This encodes CSGGENIQYF.

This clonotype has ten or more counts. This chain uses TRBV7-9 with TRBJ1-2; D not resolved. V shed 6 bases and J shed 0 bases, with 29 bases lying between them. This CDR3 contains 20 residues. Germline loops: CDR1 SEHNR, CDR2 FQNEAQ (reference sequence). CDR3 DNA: TGTGCCAGCAGTGTATCAGGCTGGTATCGAGTACCTTCAGCTAACTATGGCTACACCTTC. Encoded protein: CASSVSGWYRVPSANYGYTF. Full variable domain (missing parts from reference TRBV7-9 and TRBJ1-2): DTGVSQNPRHKITKRGQNVTFRCDPISEHNRLYWYRQTLGQGPEFLTYFQNEAQLEKSRLLSDRFSAERPKGSFSTLEIQRTEQGDSAMYLCASSVSGWYRVPSANYGYTFGSGTRLTVV.

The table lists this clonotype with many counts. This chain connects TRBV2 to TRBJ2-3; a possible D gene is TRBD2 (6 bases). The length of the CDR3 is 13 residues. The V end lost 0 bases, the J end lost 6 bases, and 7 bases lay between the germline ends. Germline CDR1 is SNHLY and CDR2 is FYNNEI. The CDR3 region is CASSEAEGDTQYF. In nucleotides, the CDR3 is TGTGCCAGCAGTGAAGCGGAGGGGGATACGCAGTATTTT.

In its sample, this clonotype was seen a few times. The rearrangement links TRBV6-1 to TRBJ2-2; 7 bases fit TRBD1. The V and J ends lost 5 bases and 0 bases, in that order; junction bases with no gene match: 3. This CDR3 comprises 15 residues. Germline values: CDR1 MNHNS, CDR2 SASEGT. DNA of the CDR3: TGTGCCAGCAGTCGGACAGGATCGAACACCGGGGAGCTGTTTTTT. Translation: CASSRTGSNTGELFF.

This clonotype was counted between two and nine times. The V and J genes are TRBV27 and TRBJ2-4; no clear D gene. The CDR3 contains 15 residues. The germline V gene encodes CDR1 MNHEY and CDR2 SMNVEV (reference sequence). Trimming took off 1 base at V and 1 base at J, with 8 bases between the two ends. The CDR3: CASSLFFGAKNIQYF. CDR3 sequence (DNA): TGTGCCAGCAGTTTATTTTTTGGGGCCAAAAACATTCAGTACTTC.